These T cell receptor beta chains were read from a single sample in a study of T cell responses to AZD1222 COVID-19 vaccine. Method: immunoSEQ multiplex PCR; TCRdb's copy keeps in-frame clones and lacks some. The table includes roughly 110,000 clones, about 92% detected once. This sample comprised peripheral blood, obtained 28 days after the second AZD1222 dose. The receptor source for this set is an adult who received the AZD1222 COVID-19 vaccine. Each CDR3 is given with its conserved first and last residue. The D gene is left open where the match is weak. Clone sizes are given selectively: once, few, many, or a class where the clone is expanded.

>TRBV25-1|NA|TRBD2|TRBJ2-1
CASSPGLADNEQFF
TGTGCCAGCAGCCCCGGACTAGCGGACAATGAGCAGTTCTTC
>TRBV29-1|once|NA|TRBJ2-7
CSVGGQGYSYEQYF
TGCAGCGTCGGGGGGCAGGGGTACTCCTACGAGCAGTACTTC
>TRBV12-3/TRBV12-4|once|NA|TRBJ1-3
CASSLILGNTIYF
TGTGCCAGCAGTTTAATTCTGGGAAACACCATATATTTT
>TRBV28|NA|TRBD2|TRBJ2-1
CASRGTSGSTGYNEQFF
TGTGCCAGCCGTGGGACTAGCGGGAGCACTGGCTACAATGAGCAGTTCTTC
>TRBV7-2|once|NA|TRBJ1-5
CASSLDRDQPQHF
TGTGCCAGCAGCTTAGATAGGGATCAGCCCCAGCATTTT
>TRBV24-1|NA|NA|TRBJ1-5
CATSDLDSDQPQHF
TGTGCCACCAGTGATTTGGACAGTGATCAGCCCCAGCATTTT
>TRBV4-1|NA|NA|TRBJ2-1
CASSQDGPKTGNEQFF
TGCGCCAGCAGCCAAGATGGACCGAAGACTGGAAATGAGCAGTTCTTC
>TRBV9|once|NA|TRBJ1-2
CASSLSGADGYTF
TGTGCCAGCAGCCTGTCGGGGGCGGATGGCTACACCTTC
>TRBV27|NA|TRBD1|TRBJ1-4
CASSFVTGASKGNEKLFF
TGTGCCAGCAGTTTTGTGACAGGGGCTTCCAAAGGGAATGAAAAACTGTTTTTT
>TRBV27|NA|NA|TRBJ1-4
CASSPGEGYNEKLFF
TGTGCCAGCAGTCCCGGGGAGGGGTATAATGAAAAACTGTTTTTT
>TRBV18|NA|NA|TRBJ2-3
CASSPGGDTQYF
TGTGCCAGCTCACCAGGAGGAGATACGCAGTATTTT
>TRBV9|NA|TRBD2|TRBJ2-5
CASSVAIGGGKIQETQYF
TGTGCCAGCAGCGTAGCGATCGGGGGGGGAAAAATCCAAGAGACCCAGTACTTC
>TRBV28|NA|NA|TRBJ2-5
CASSRPLRISMETQYF
TGTGCCAGCAGCAGACCGCTCCGGATCTCCATGGAGACCCAGTACTTC
>TRBV3-1/TRBV3-2|NA|TRBD1|TRBJ2-4
CASSQDSDRVNIQYF
TGTGCCAGCAGCCAAGATAGTGACAGGGTTAACATTCAGTACTTC
>TRBV19|NA|TRBD1|TRBJ1-5
CATWDRDQPQHF
TGTGCCACCTGGGACAGGGATCAGCCCCAGCATTTT
>TRBV5-5|NA|NA|TRBJ2-1
CASSSDRQGGGNEQFF
TGTGCCAGCAGCTCAGATAGACAGGGAGGGGGCAATGAGCAGTTCTTC
>TRBV7-2|many|NA|TRBJ1-5
CASSPGTGFVQPQHF
TGTGCCAGCAGCCCGGGGACGGGATTCGTTCAGCCCCAGCATTTT
>TRBV9|once|NA|TRBJ2-3
CASSVEAGTDTQYF
TGTGCCAGCAGCGTAGAGGCCGGCACAGATACGCAGTATTTT
>TRBV11-2|NA|NA|TRBJ2-5
CASSLVGHAGETQYF
TGTGCCAGCAGCTTAGTCGGCCACGCCGGCGAGACCCAGTACTTC
>TRBV5-8|NA|TRBD1|TRBJ1-4
CASSFYRGTNVHEKLFF
TGTGCCAGCAGCTTTTACAGGGGTACGAATGTTCATGAAAAACTGTTTTTT
>TRBV12-3/TRBV12-4|NA|NA|TRBJ1-6
CASSLGRNPLHF
TGTGCCAGCAGTTTAGGCAGAAATCCCCTCCACTTT
>TRBV7-7|NA|TRBD2|TRBJ2-3
CASSRGLAGDDTQYF
TGTGCTAGCAGCCGAGGACTAGCGGGGGACGATACGCAGTATTTT
>TRBV19|once|NA|TRBJ1-1
CASRPPRERDTEAFF
TGTGCCAGTAGACCGCCAAGGGAGAGGGACACTGAAGCTTTCTTT
>TRBV30|NA|NA|TRBJ1-4
CAWREAGANEKLFF
TGTGCCTGGAGGGAGGCAGGGGCAAATGAAAAACTGTTTTTT
>TRBV29-1|NA|TRBD2|TRBJ2-1
CSVGTSGVVEQFF
TGCAGCGTCGGGACTAGCGGGGTAGTAGAGCAGTTCTTC
>TRBV3-1/TRBV3-2|NA|TRBD1|TRBJ1-2
CASSQGNRIHRDRESYGYTF
TGTGCCAGCAGCCAAGGCAATAGAATTCACCGGGACAGGGAGTCCTATGGCTACACCTTC
>TRBV6-2/TRBV6-3|NA|NA|TRBJ1-4
CASSRGRMGNPRNEKLFF
TGTGCCAGCAGCCGTGGACGGATGGGGAACCCGAGGAATGAAAAACTGTTTTTT
>TRBV5-4|NA|TRBD2|TRBJ2-7
CASSGTSGGAYEQYF
TGTGCCAGCAGCGGAACTAGCGGGGGGGCTTACGAGCAGTACTTC
>TRBV12-3/TRBV12-4|NA|NA|TRBJ1-5
CASNSRSNQPQHF
TGTGCCAGCAATTCGCGGAGCAATCAGCCCCAGCATTTT
>TRBV5-4|NA|TRBD1|TRBJ2-1
CASSLDREFGEQFF
TGTGCCAGCAGCCTGGACAGGGAGTTTGGTGAGCAGTTCTTC
>TRBV11-2|NA|NA|TRBJ2-7
CASSLGYGSYEQYF
TGTGCCAGCAGCTTAGGGTACGGCTCCTACGAGCAGTACTTC
>TRBV7-6|once|TRBD1|TRBJ2-1
CASSPTDRIYNEQFF
TGTGCCAGCAGCCCGACGGACAGGATCTACAATGAGCAGTTCTTC
>TRBV27|NA|NA|TRBJ2-3
CASSTASATDTQYF
TGTGCCAGCAGTACGGCTAGCGCCACAGATACGCAGTATTTT
>TRBV5-1|NA|NA|TRBJ2-6
CASSSTTGLGANVLTF
TGCGCCAGCAGCTCAACGACGGGGCTCGGGGCCAACGTCCTGACTTTC
>TRBV6-5|NA|NA|TRBJ2-1
CASNDQDNEQFF
TGTGCCAGCAACGATCAAGACAATGAGCAGTTCTTC
>TRBV5-1|NA|NA|TRBJ1-1
CASSSQTEAFF
TGCGCCAGCAGCTCTCAGACTGAAGCTTTCTTT
>TRBV9|NA|TRBD1|TRBJ2-6
CASSLGQGNSGANVLTF
TGTGCCAGCAGCCTAGGACAGGGGAACTCTGGGGCCAACGTCCTGACTTTC
>TRBV19|few|NA|TRBJ2-2
CASTPQGIGTGELFF
TGTGCCAGTACCCCTCAGGGGATCGGCACCGGGGAGCTGTTTTTT
>TRBV6-5|NA|TRBD1|TRBJ1-2
CASSYFDRALGGYTF
TGTGCCAGCAGTTATTTCGACAGGGCGTTGGGTGGCTACACCTTC
>TRBV4-3|NA|NA|TRBJ2-7
CASSQAQGSYEQYF
TGCGCCAGCAGCCAAGCCCAGGGGTCCTACGAGCAGTACTTC
>TRBV4-2|once|TRBD1|TRBJ1-6
CASSQEYSRQGSYNSPLHF
TGTGCCAGCAGCCAGGAATACTCACGACAGGGCTCCTATAATTCACCCCTCCACTTT
>TRBV19|NA|NA|TRBJ1-6
CASSTSGSVSSPLHF
TGTGCCAGTAGTACGTCCGGATCGGTTTCTTCACCCCTCCACTTT